The clone carrying this T cell receptor (beta chain) came up a few times. This entry is derived from a study of T-cell reconstitution after alpha-beta-depleted transplantation in children. During its preparation, the TCRbeta library received unique molecular identifiers. TCRdb fed the PCR reads into MiXCR, producing one record per CDR3 protein. This table holds hundreds of thousands of distinct CDR3 sequences, roughly an eighth found once. Germline CDR1 is SQVTM and CDR2 is ANQGSEA. The V end lost 2 bases, the J end lost 7 bases, and 12 bases lay between the germline ends. There are 13 residues in the CDR3.

The chain carries TRBV29-1 and TRBJ2-1, with D unclear. The source of this sequence is a human donor who donated a stem cell graft to a child with combined immunodeficiency. The sequences come from PBMCs from the stem cell graft donor, collected from the stem cell graft. CDR3 region: CSVETPNQNEQFF. The CDR3 DNA reads TGCAGCGTTGAAACCCCCAACCAGAATGAGCAGTTCTTC.